The 9 T cell receptor beta chains presented below share a single source sample, sequenced in a study of vaccination and CD4 T cells after COVID-19. No antigen has been identified for these receptors. Cultured CD4+ T cells had their DNA profiled by the Oncomine TCR Beta short-read assay. TCRdb re-called the PCR reads through MiXCR, storing one row per CDR3 protein. This sample has roughly 16,000 distinct CDR3 sequences; under 45% occur once, and the top ten carry approximately 5.3%. Treatment denoted: approximately 10-day PBMC culture with coronavirus spike peptide pools or control peptides (ViraFEST assay). This specimen consisted of CD4+ T cells from blood, cultured in vitro, obtained before SARS-CoV-2 vaccination. The receptors originated from a human donor who had recovered from COVID-19.

The V and J genes are TRBV20-1 and TRBJ2-3, with D uncertain. CDR3 length: 14 residues. Trimming removed 3 bases at V and 0 bases at J, with 10 bases between. Germline lookup yields CDR1 DFQATT and CDR2 SNEGSKA (reference sequence). CDR3 protein: CSASPIPSTDTQYF. CDR3 nucleotides: TGCAGTGCTAGCCCGATACCTAGCACAGATACGCAGTATTTT.

The gene calls are TRBV6-5 and TRBJ2-5; 8 nucleotides agree with TRBD1. The CDR3 totals 16 residues. Germline loops: CDR1 MNHEY, CDR2 SVGAGI. The V gene end was trimmed by 4 bases and the J gene end by 1 base; junction bases not matched to a gene: 8. The CDR3 here is CASSSSGTGSQETQYF. The CDR3 DNA reads as TGTGCCAGCAGTTCCTCCGGGACAGGATCCCAAGAGACCCAGTACTTC.

The rearrangement links TRBV24-1 to TRBJ1-2, with D tentatively TRBD1 (5 bases). The CDR3 sequence is 15 residues long. V lost 4 bases and J lost 7, with 18 bases in between. Germline CDR1 is KGHDR and CDR2 is SFDVKD. CDR3 in DNA: TGTGCCACCAGTGAAGCCGGGCGGGGGGAGGTTGGCTACACCTTC. It codes for CATSEAGRGEVGYTF.

This clonotype turned up a few times. V and J are TRBV20-1 and TRBJ2-1; D ambiguous. Germline V gene lookup returns CDR1 DFQATT and CDR2 SNEGSKA (reference sequence). Trimming cost V 1 base and J 0 bases, with 13 bases left between them. This CDR3 comprises 16 residues. The DNA for the CDR3 is TGCAGTGCTAGAGGCGGTGGCGGTATCTCCTACAATGAGCAGTTCTTC. This encodes CSARGGGGISYNEQFF.

V gene TRBV19 combines with J gene TRBJ1-2; a possible D gene is TRBD1 (5 bases). The germline V gene has CDR1 LNHDA and CDR2 SQIVND (reference sequence). V lost 5 bases to trimming and J lost 6 bases, with 7 bases between them. There are 11 residues in the CDR3. CDR3 region: CASSARDGYTF. The CDR3 DNA is TGTGCCAGTAGTGCCAGGGATGGCTACACCTTC.

This chain links TRBV20-1 with TRBJ2-6; D unclear. CDR3 length equals 14 residues. V lost 5 bases to trimming and J lost 1 base, with 9 bases between them. Germline-derived CDR1 and CDR2 are DFQATT and SNEGSKA (reference sequence). CDR3 in amino acids: CSAVGPSGANVLTF. CDR3 bases: TGCAGTGCTGTCGGACCGTCTGGGGCCAACGTCCTGACTTTC.

The sample holds a few counts of this clonotype. The rearrangement links TRBV7-2 to TRBJ2-7, with 7 nucleotides matching TRBD1. Germline V gene data show CDR1 as SGHTA and CDR2 as FQGNSA. Trimming removed 5 bases from V and 4 bases from J; junction bases left unmatched: 5. This CDR3 region has 13 residues. In DNA form, the CDR3 reads TGTGCCAGCAGCCGACAGGGAAAGTACGAGCAGTACTTC. Protein sequence: CASSRQGKYEQYF.

This clonotype was seen a few times. The V call is TRBV4-2, the J call TRBJ1-2; 7 nucleotides align to TRBD1. V gave up 3 bases and J gave up 0 bases; unmatched junction bases: 10. Germline CDR1 is LGHNA and CDR2 is YNFKEQ. This CDR3 has 17 amino acids. CDR3 residues: CASSHRSGTATNYGYTF. CDR3 coding DNA: TGTGCCAGCAGCCACCGGTCCGGGACAGCTACTAACTATGGCTACACCTTC.

The chain has TRBV10-3 and TRBJ1-1; D is uncertain. This CDR3 spans 12 amino acids. The germline gives CDR1 ENHRY, CDR2 SYGVKD. With 2 bases removed from V and 5 bases from J, the gap between germline ends came to 6 bases. The CDR3 loop is CAISEGHTEAFF. Here the CDR3 DNA reads TGTGCCATCAGTGAGGGGCATACTGAAGCTTTCTTT.